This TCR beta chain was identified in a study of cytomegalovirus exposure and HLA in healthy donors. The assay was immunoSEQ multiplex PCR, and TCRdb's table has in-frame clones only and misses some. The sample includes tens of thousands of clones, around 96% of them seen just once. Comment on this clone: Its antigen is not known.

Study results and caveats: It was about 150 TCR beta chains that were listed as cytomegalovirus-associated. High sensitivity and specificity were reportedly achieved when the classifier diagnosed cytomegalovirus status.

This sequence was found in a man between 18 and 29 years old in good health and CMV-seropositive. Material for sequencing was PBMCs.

CDR3 in amino acids: CASSPRSGRNHEQYF. Here the CDR3 DNA reads TGTGCCAGCAGCCCGAGGAGCGGGAGGAACCACGAGCAGTACTTC. The chain uses TRBV28 and TRBJ2-7; 9 bases are shared with TRBD2. CDR3 length: 15 residues. Trimming removed 6 bases from V and 5 bases from J; junction bases left unmatched: 11. The germline V gene has CDR1 MDHEN and CDR2 SYDVKM.